The 21 T cell receptor beta chains below come from one sample, sequenced in a study of T cell responses to AZD1222 COVID-19 vaccine. This table comes from immunoSEQ multiplex PCR, and its TCRdb copy is limited to in-frame clones, with some not included. This table has 120,000 or so clones, over 75% appearing once. The input for sequencing was peripheral blood, taken on day 0 of AZD1222 vaccination. All receptors derive from an adult in good health.

The table lists this clone with a few counts. Other nucleotide sequences in the sample specify the same CDR3. This chain connects TRBV28 to TRBJ1-5; D is perhaps TRBD1 (6 bases). The CDR3 length is 16 residues. CDR1 is MDHEN, CDR2 SYDVKM, per germline. Trimming cost V 3 bases and J 2 bases, with 14 bases left between them. CDR3: CASSFRGGSGNQPQHF. CDR3 DNA: TGTGCCAGCAGTTTCAGGGGAGGGAGCGGCAATCAGCCCCAGCATTTT.

The genes are TRBV6-5 and TRBJ2-7, with D tentatively TRBD1 (6 bases). The germline V gene has CDR1 MNHEY and CDR2 SVGAGI. Trimming cost V 0 bases and J 3 bases, with 12 bases left between them. This CDR3 has 15 residues. The CDR3 protein is CASSYSTGHNYEQYF. The CDR3 nucleotides read TGTGCCAGCAGTTACTCGACGGGACACAACTACGAGCAGTACTTC.

This clone occurred once. The genes are TRBV3-1 (or the pseudogene TRBV3-2) and TRBJ2-7, with unresolved D. Germline CDR1 and CDR2: LGHDT and YNNKEL (reference sequence). The V and J ends lost 5 bases and 2 bases respectively, with 16 bases between them. The CDR3 consists of 15 residues. Written as DNA, the CDR3 is TGTGCCAGCAGCTCCGGTTGGAAGCCTGCCTACGAGCAGTACTTC. This encodes CASSSGWKPAYEQYF.

This chain links TRBV7-9 with TRBJ2-1; D gene unclear. Trimming pared 2 bases from V and 6 bases from J, leaving 5 bases between. Looked up from germline, CDR1 is SEHNR and CDR2 is FQNEAQ (reference sequence). The CDR3 length is 12 residues. Here the CDR3 DNA reads TGTGCCAGCAGCTTACGTGGCAATGAGCAGTTCTTC. It is translated as CASSLRGNEQFF.

The V gene is TRBV2, the J gene TRBJ2-2, with 7 nucleotides matching TRBD1. The CDR3 extends over 18 amino acids. J lost 4 bases, V lost 5 bases, and 16 bases had no gene match. Germline V gene lookup returns CDR1 SNHLY and CDR2 FYNNEI. The CDR3 here is CASSLPATGYLGTGELFF. In DNA form, the CDR3 reads TGTGCCAGCAGTCTCCCCGCGACAGGGTATCTTGGCACCGGGGAGCTGTTTTTT.

This clone was seen a single time. The chain links TRBV12-5 to TRBJ1-1; 9 bases are a match to TRBD1. Unmatched junction bases numbered 4, after V lost 1 base and J lost 1 base. This CDR3 contains 16 residues. Germline lookup yields CDR1 LGHNT and CDR2 FRNRAP. CDR3 in amino acids: CASGLGPGQGNTEAFF. For the CDR3, the DNA is TGTGCTAGTGGTTTGGGGCCGGGACAGGGGAACACTGAAGCTTTCTTT.

In this sample, this clone turned up a few times. J is TRBJ1-2 and V is TRBV5-1; 7 nucleotides line up with TRBD1. The CDR3 is 14 residues long. V was pared by 0 bases and J by 7 bases, with 6 bases of the junction left unmatched. Per germline, CDR1 SGHRS and CDR2 YFSETQ. This chain's CDR3 is CASSLGTGVSGYTF. The CDR3 nucleotides read TGCGCCAGCAGCTTGGGGACAGGAGTCTCTGGCTACACCTTC.

The chain links TRBV2 to TRBJ1-4, with D tentatively TRBD1 (5 bases). The CDR3 runs 14 residues. CDR1 and CDR2 (germline): SNHLY, FYNNEI. Trimming pared 5 bases from V and 6 bases from J, leaving 13 bases between. In nucleotides, the CDR3 is TGTGCCAGCAGTACGGGGGGAGTAGATGAAAAACTGTTTTTT. Its translation is CASSTGGVDEKLFF.

This sequence joins TRBV5-1 and TRBJ1-1, with 8 bases that match TRBD1. V lost 0 bases and J lost 1; bases outside the gene matches: 2. The CDR3 consists of 15 residues. Germline V lookup: CDR1 SGHRS, CDR2 YFSETQ. CDR3 region: CASSLAGQGNTEAFF. DNA for the CDR3: TGCGCCAGCAGCTTGGCCGGACAGGGGAACACTGAAGCTTTCTTT. Full variable domain (remainder filled in from reference TRBV5-1 and TRBJ1-1): KAGVTQTPRYLIKTRGQQVTLSCSPISGHRSVSWYQQTPGQGLQFLFEYFSETQRNKGNFPGRFSGRQFSNSRSEMNVSTLELGDSALYLCASSLAGQGNTEAFFGQGTRLTVV.

The CDR3 nucleotides read TGTGCCAGCAGCCAAGATTTCAGGGGCACGTCGAGTTCACCCCTCCACTTT. Translating it yields CASSQDFRGTSSSPLHF. V usage is TRBV3-1 (or the pseudogene TRBV3-2) and J usage is TRBJ1-6; D perhaps matches TRBD1 (6 bases). The CDR3 length is 17 residues. Germline V lookup: CDR1 LGHDT, CDR2 YNNKEL (reference sequence). Trimming removed 0 bases at V and 9 bases at J, with 18 bases between.

The genes are TRBV5-6 and TRBJ1-2; TRBD1 matches at 8 bases. Germline V gives CDR1 SGHDT, CDR2 YYEEEE. This CDR3 region has 14 residues. Germline trimming cut 4 bases from V and 0 bases from J; bases unmatched to any gene: 2. The CDR3 protein is CASSLTGANYGYTF. For the CDR3, the DNA is TGTGCCAGCAGCCTGACAGGGGCTAACTATGGCTACACCTTC.

This clone was recorded only once. V is TRBV12-3 or TRBV12-4 and J is TRBJ1-2; possibly TRBD1 for D (5 bases). CDR3 length: 13 amino acids. The ends were cut back, 2 bases at V and 12 bases at J, with 16 bases in the middle. The CDR3 DNA reads as TGTGCCAGCAGTTTATCCGGGACCCTAGGGAACACCTTC. This codes for CASSLSGTLGNTF.

The gene calls are TRBV6-5 and TRBJ1-5; the D is unclear. Germline CDR1 MNHEY, CDR2 SVGAGI. V was pared by 6 bases and J by 10 bases, with 16 bases between. CDR3 length: 13 residues. DNA for the CDR3: TGTGCCAGCAGCTCCCGGACCGACTTCCCCCAGCATTTT. Protein: CASSSRTDFPQHF.

The chain is built from TRBV30 and TRBJ1-1; D unresolved. Germline CDR1 is GTSNPN and CDR2 is SVGIG (reference sequence). The CDR3 consists of 13 residues. V lost 3 bases and J lost 2, with 10 bases in between. CDR3 amino acids: CAWRTHGNTEAFF. CDR3 DNA sequence: TGTGCCTGGAGGACCCACGGAAACACTGAAGCTTTCTTT.

This chain joins TRBV29-1 and TRBJ1-1; 10 bases agree with TRBD1. The CDR3 runs to 15 residues. Germline CDR1 SQVTM, CDR2 ANQGSEA. V dropped 6 bases and J dropped 5; count of bases not matched to a gene: 12. CDR3 loop: CSVAPGQGMGTEAFF. The CDR3 nucleotides read TGCAGCGTCGCCCCGGGACAGGGGATGGGGACTGAAGCTTTCTTT.

This clone appeared once. The chain joins TRBV5-6 to TRBJ1-3; D is uncertain. The germline V and J ends were trimmed by 0 bases and 0 bases, with 10 bases remaining between them. CDR1 SGHDT and CDR2 YYEEEE come from the germline V gene. The CDR3 contains 16 residues. The CDR3 DNA is TGTGCCAGCAGCTTGGGACGAAGCCTCTCTGGAAACACCATATATTTT. Translated: CASSLGRSLSGNTIYF.

V gene TRBV7-8 combines with J gene TRBJ2-3; perhaps TRBD1 as D (5 bases). V gave up 1 base and J gave up 1 base, with 15 bases separating them. This CDR3 contains 17 residues. Germline CDR1 SGHVS, CDR2 FQNEAQ. DNA of the CDR3: TGTGCCAGCAGCTTAGGTCAGGGTCGCCTAGGCACAGATACGCAGTATTTT. Its protein is CASSLGQGRLGTDTQYF. Together with reference TRBV7-8 and TRBJ2-3, the CDR3 gives the full variable domain: GAGVSQSPRYKVAKRGQDVALRCDPISGHVSLFWYQQALGQGPEFLTYFQNEAQLDKSGLPSDRFFAERPEGSVSTLKIQRTQQEDSAVYLCASSLGQGRLGTDTQYFGPGTRLTVL.

This rearrangement joins TRBV6-2 or TRBV6-3 to TRBJ2-7; 10 nucleotides match TRBD1. The germline V gene has CDR1 MNHEY and CDR2 SVGEGT. The V and J ends lost 5 bases and 3 bases, in that order; junction bases with no gene match: 10. The CDR3 spans 16 residues. CDR3 region: CASSALSGTGDYEQYF. CDR3 DNA: TGTGCCAGCAGTGCCTTGTCCGGGACAGGGGACTACGAGCAGTACTTC.

The CDR3 loop is CASSTQGASDQPQHF. The CDR3 bases are TGTGCCAGCAGTACCCAGGGGGCGTCCGATCAGCCCCAGCATTTT. The chain joins TRBV6-6 to TRBJ1-5, with 8 bases fitting TRBD1. This CDR3 spans 15 amino acids. Germline V gives CDR1 MNHNY, CDR2 SVGAGI (reference sequence). Trimming at V came to 5 bases and at J to 5 bases, leaving 8 bases not matched to a gene.

The chain combines TRBV7-9 with TRBJ2-4; the D gene is possibly TRBD2 (6 bases). The CDR3 totals 17 residues. Trimming removed 5 bases at V and 3 bases at J, with 20 bases between. The germline gives CDR1 SEHNR, CDR2 FQNEAQ (reference sequence). The CDR3 loop reads CASSPWWGDLDKNIQYF. The CDR3, as DNA: TGTGCCAGCAGCCCCTGGTGGGGGGACCTGGACAAAAACATTCAGTACTTC. Based on the CDR3 plus reference TRBV7-9 and TRBJ2-4, the full variable domain is DTGVSQNPRHKITKRGQNVTFRCDPISEHNRLYWYRQTLGQGPEFLTYFQNEAQLEKSRLLSDRFSAERPKGSFSTLEIQRTEQGDSAMYLCASSPWWGDLDKNIQYFGAGTRLSVL.

The CDR3 coding sequence is TGTGCCAGCACCACATGGACGAGAGCGAGATATGGCTACACCTTC. Translation gives CASTTWTRARYGYTF. This chain joins TRBV27 and TRBJ1-2, with D hard to call. There are 15 residues in the CDR3. V dropped 7 bases and J dropped 5 bases, with 20 bases sitting between them. Germline V lookup: CDR1 MNHEY, CDR2 SMNVEV (reference sequence).